This T cell receptor (beta chain) was recovered during a study of blood T cells in healthy people across ages. Comment on this clonotype: Its antigen remains unidentified.

Germline-derived CDR1 and CDR2 are SNHLY and FYNNEI. CDR3 length equals 15 residues. Findings and caveats of the study: The long-lived group displayed more naive CD4+ cells, plus higher diversity, than the aged donors did.

Primers used in a second PCR of about 7 to 12 cycles were a sample-barcoded 5' primer and a J-beta primer mix. TCRdb reanalysed the 5' RACE reads using MiXCR and keeps one entry per CDR3 protein. The data contain 800,000 to 950,000 distinct CDR3 sequences, roughly 50% of them singletons. This sequence was found in a man aged 25 to 40 in good health. The rearrangement uses TRBV2 and TRBJ2-5; 10 bases are shared with TRBD1. The closer fit of TRBJ2-7 to the DNA end suggests the J call may be wrong. The sample taken for sequencing was blood. CDR3 region: CASNDDRGLNYEQYF. For the CDR3, the DNA is TGTGCCAGCAATGATGACAGGGGGCTTAACTACGAGCAGTACTTC.